The present T cell receptor (beta chain) was sequenced within a study of graft-versus-host responses after intestinal transplantation. This CDR3 contains 14 residues. Per the germline V gene, CDR1 is SQVTM and CDR2 is ANQGSEA. V gave up 6 bases and J gave up 8 bases; unmatched junction bases: 12. By proportion, this clone is medium-sized. Produced via immunoSEQ multiplex PCR; TCRdb's table is partial and in-frame only. Of some 9,600 clones listed, under 35% were seen once; the top ten hold more than 5%. Irradiated, violet-dye-labeled stimulator cells, some 200,000 in number, were plated with some 200,000 CFSE-labeled responder cells.

This clonotype originated in a human patient who received an intestinal transplant. The sequencing used alloreactive CD8+ T cells from a mixed lymphocyte reaction culture, collected before intestinal transplant. Subset of the sample: CFSE-low proliferating T cells sorted from roughly six-day pre-transplant mixed lymphocyte reaction (GvH or HvG direction). The chain uses TRBV29-1 and TRBJ1-1; 10 nucleotides align to TRBD1. The CDR3 region has the DNA TGCAGCGTCCACACCGGGACAGGGGCCGGAGAAGCTTTCTTT. Translation: CSVHTGTGAGEAFF.